This T cell receptor beta chain was observed in a study of cytomegalovirus exposure and HLA in healthy donors (dated by TCRdb to the late 2010s). Regarding the study in general: An earlier analysis of roughly 630 of the donors reported about 250 Gb of sequence data and 117 million unique TCR beta sequences from 150 million to 200 million T cells. The study combined high-throughput TCR immunosequencing, statistical association of individual TCRs with disease status, and machine learning to predict cytomegalovirus infection status. A later genetic analysis used genome-wide SNP genotypes for about 65% of the roughly 700 donors, treating that subset as a discovery cohort. Typing coverage differed by locus: A, B, C, DRB1 and DQB1 were typed in about 620-630 donors, DQA1 in about 560, DPA1 in approximately 600, and DPB1 in 472. To study patterns of TCR occurrence, a later analysis re-analyzed previously published TCR beta repertoires from more than 550 donors and added high-resolution HLA genotyping. A separate validation cohort of roughly 110 different subjects was used in addition to the roughly 620-subject first cohort. Class I and class II HLA loci were covered by the typing at four-digit resolution. The study used immunosequencing to profile the T cell repertoires of around 600 subjects and linked those repertoires to cytomegalovirus serostatus. The genetic ancestry cluster associated with self-reported Caucasian donors included about 81% of the 398 genotyped donors. Donor age, sex, ethnicity and CMV serostatus were collected together with the repertoire data. A few DR-DQ haplotypes were handled as single units for association and clustering because linkage in the cohort was strong. An earlier analysis of around 580 of the donors used high-throughput TCR beta sequencing to judge whether each TCR beta V gene segment behaved as functional or pseudogenic. All discovery cohort repertoires had been generated using a single sequencing platform. The study aimed to test whether signatures of past pathogen exposure could be identified by cataloging public T cell receptors. Rather than using new phenotypic data, the later analysis identified candidate immune exposures from TCR beta sequences and from how often those sequences occurred across donors. Among some 400 genotyped donors of the cohort, an average of approximately 200,000 unique TCR beta nucleotide sequences was sequenced per donor, of which 15% to 20% were non-productive. About 300 gigabases of sequencing data and approximately 92 million unique TCR sequences made up an early release that covered under 750 HLA-typed donors.

Findings and caveats that apply to the study as a whole: The 87-base-pair reads could not distinguish some IMGT-functional V segments, including TRBV6-2 and TRBV6-3, so those segments were excluded. According to a later genetic analysis, donors in an Asian-associated ancestry cluster had fewer N-insertions in productive TCRs than the approximately 700-donor mean. Because counts were too low, roughly 18 rarely observed V segments, including chromosome 9 orphons, were left out of the earlier analysis of 587 of the donors. A later analysis associated about 16,000 TCR beta sequences with specific HLA alleles at a false discovery rate of 0.05. A cluster of highly shared sequence variants was judged likely to represent a technical artifact of the sequencing pipeline. Correlated functional status among segregating V segments might reflect linkage disequilibrium, but an unknown experimental factor could not be ruled out. The study gave a list of about 160 TCR beta chains associated with cytomegalovirus. For the cohort, immune exposure information was limited to CMV serostatus. The authors suggested that the approach could potentially be extended to other disease states and immunological phenotypes. A further reported finding was that TCR beta sequences accurately predicted the HLA-A and HLA-B alleles for most subjects in the first cohort. The presence/absence analyses assumed that sequencing depth was roughly uniform across donors, and that assumption may not be true. In a later analysis, several top co-occurrence clusters were reported to appear linked to parvovirus B19, influenza, CMV and Epstein-Barr virus. A later genetic analysis associated a missense DCLRE1C variant with V-gene and J-gene trimming of TCR beta chains, and an independent cohort replicated the association. In an earlier analysis of approximately 590 of the donors, most TCR beta V segments were observed in productive rearrangements about 87% or about 30% of the time, broadly matching IMGT annotations. The classifier was reported to diagnose cytomegalovirus status with high specificity and sensitivity in both the original and validation cohorts. Because HLA typing was unavailable for some donors at each locus, only the typed subset was used in association tests. A later analysis found that TCR association rates varied across HLA loci, with DRB1 alleles showing the most associated TCRs and HLA-C alleles the fewest. In this cohort, only TCR beta chains were sequenced, and detectable features were limited by the absence of alpha or paired-chain data. Three of the identified cytomegalovirus-associated TCR beta chains were confirmed in vitro to be specific for cytomegalovirus antigens. When HLA alleles, especially DR and DQ, strongly co-occurred, attributing TCR associations to individual alleles was difficult. Compared with equally common non-associated chains, HLA-associated TCR beta chains in a later analysis were more clonally expanded and had lower generation probabilities. While some public TCRs were present in many individuals, most TCR sequences turned up only very rarely across donors. Most CMV-associated TCR beta chains appeared to be HLA-restricted in a later analysis, and the HLA associations seemed to be driven largely by CMV exposure.

The protocol used for the library was the immunoSEQ multiplex PCR assay. For the multiplex PCR, a mixture combining 60 forward primers for TCR Vbeta segments and 13 reverse primers for TCR Jbeta segments was used. A multiplex PCR assay on genomic DNA amplified the CDR3 region of rearranged TCR beta genes. Amplified TCR beta libraries were sequenced as 87-base-pair reads on the Illumina HiSeq System. Per the source publication's procedure: A later analysis counted about 76 million unique TCR beta chains across the 690 or so repertoires, and 9 million to 14 million of these chains were shared by at least two donors. Raw reads were error-corrected and collapsed into unique sequences with a nearest-neighbor algorithm that merged closely related sequences to remove PCR and sequencing errors. CDR3 sequences were aligned to IMGT reference sequences to assign V, D and J gene segments. Each retained sequence needed at least a six-nucleotide match to both a V gene segment and a J gene segment. A rearrangement was called productive if the CDR3 had no stop codons and remained in frame with V and J, and every other rearrangement was called non-productive. CDR3 was defined by IMGT convention, running from the second conserved V-encoded cysteine to the conserved J-encoded phenylalanine. The earlier analysis of about 590 of the donors excluded sequences that lacked an unambiguous match to a single V gene segment. In an earlier analysis of 587 of the donors, V segments were called functional above 56.7% productive rearrangements and were called segregating when the between-donor standard deviation exceeded 5%. To diagnose cytomegalovirus status from the catalog of TCR beta chain sequences, a statistical classification framework was built. In a later analysis, V and J genes were assigned by comparing TCR nucleotide sequences against IMGT/GENE-DB human TR gene sequences. A later analysis assigned CDR3 sequences and most-parsimonious VDJ recombination scenarios with the TCRdist pipeline. In a later analysis, every TCR beta chain was defined by the combination of its CDR3 amino acid sequence and its V-gene family, and reads without a unique V-gene family were dropped. As a way to deal with suspected cross-contamination and a sequencing artifact, a later analysis dropped approximately 590 nucleotide sequences that were highly shared and had low generation probability. In a later analysis, a clonal expansion index for each public chain was calculated from normalized within-repertoire ranks of inferred template counts. A later analysis computed generation probabilities with a VDJ recombination model fitted to out-of-frame rearrangements, and checked the results against IGoR. In a later analysis, TCR-TCR, TCR-HLA and TCR-CMV co-occurrence was scored with hypergeometric tests, and a repertoire-size bias correction was applied to TCR pairs. A later analysis estimated false discovery rates by permuting HLA or CMV assignments 20 times. A later analysis grouped co-occurring TCRs with DBSCAN, adding TCRdist sequence similarity when clustering within HLA-allele-positive subsets. For co-occurrence clustering, repertoires with fewer than 30,000 or more than 120,000 public chains were excluded, along with five repertoires with anomalous nucleotide sharing. Not all clones reach the TCRdb copy of this immuneACCESS table, which keeps in-frame sequences only. Checked studies attribute under half of the gap to unresolved V genes and leave the rest unexplained. Clone size and the V and J calls come from that table; the DNA yielded D and trimming. For this sample the table gives tens of thousands of clones, of which roughly 70% were detected only once. Roughly 2% of the sample comes from the top ten.

CDR1 is given as LGHNA and CDR2 as YNFKEQ, both from the germline V gene. The CDR3 runs 19 residues from the cysteine to the phenylalanine. The only DNA kept is the CDR3, 57 bases in frame from the first base. The junction shows trimming of 0 bases on V and 1 base on J, and the gene matches do not reach 10 bases of it. The cohort consisted of fewer than 700 healthy bone marrow donors. At the time of sampling, all cohort members were nominally healthy, though unrecorded immune exposures were likely present. The donor was CMV seronegative and was included in the group of about 350 seronegative cohort members. Each donor provided a peripheral blood sample, and peripheral blood mononuclear cells were used for TCR beta sequencing. Genomic DNA extraction from the blood cell samples was performed with the Qiagen DNeasy Blood Extraction Kit. Comments on this clone: The clone's antigen remains unknown. Per-base qualities were not stored, and no clone one base away is much larger.

The receptor comes from a man aged 30-40 years in good health and CMV-seronegative. This sequence uses TRBV4-2 and TRBJ2-2, and TRBD2 aligns with 8 junction nucleotides. The sequencing input was PBMCs. This receptor has the CDR3 CASSQDHSGGPGNTGELFF. The bases read TGTGCCAGCAGCCAAGATCACAGCGGGGGCCCCGGGAACACCGGGGAGCTGTTTTTT.